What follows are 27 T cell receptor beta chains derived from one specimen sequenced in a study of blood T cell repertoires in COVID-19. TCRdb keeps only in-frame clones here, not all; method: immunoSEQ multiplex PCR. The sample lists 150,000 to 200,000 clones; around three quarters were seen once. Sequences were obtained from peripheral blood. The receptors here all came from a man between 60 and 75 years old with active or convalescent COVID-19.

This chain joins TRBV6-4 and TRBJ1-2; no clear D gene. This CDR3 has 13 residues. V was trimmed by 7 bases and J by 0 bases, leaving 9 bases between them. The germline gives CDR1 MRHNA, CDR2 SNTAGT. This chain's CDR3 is CASTPVTNYGYTF. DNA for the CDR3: TGTGCCAGCACTCCAGTAACTAACTATGGCTACACCTTC.

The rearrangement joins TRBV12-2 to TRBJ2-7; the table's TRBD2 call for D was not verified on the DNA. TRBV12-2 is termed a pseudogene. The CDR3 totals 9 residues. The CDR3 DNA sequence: TGTGCAAGTCGCTCCGTGCCCGGGTTC. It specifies CASRSVPGF.

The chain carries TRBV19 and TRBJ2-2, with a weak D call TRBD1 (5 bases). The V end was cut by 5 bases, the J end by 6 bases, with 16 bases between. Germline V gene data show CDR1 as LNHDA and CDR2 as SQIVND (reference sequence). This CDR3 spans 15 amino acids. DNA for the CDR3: TGTGCCAGTAGTCCACAAAGGGGAATCTCCGGGGAGCTGTTTTTT. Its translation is CASSPQRGISGELFF.

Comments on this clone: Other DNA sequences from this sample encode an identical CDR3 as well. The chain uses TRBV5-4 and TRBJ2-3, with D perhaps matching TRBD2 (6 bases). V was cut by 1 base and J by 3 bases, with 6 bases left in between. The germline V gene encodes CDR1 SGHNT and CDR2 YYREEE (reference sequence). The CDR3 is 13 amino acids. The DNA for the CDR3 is TGTGCCAGCAGCTTGCGGGGGACAGATACGCAGTATTTT. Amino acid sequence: CASSLRGTDTQYF.

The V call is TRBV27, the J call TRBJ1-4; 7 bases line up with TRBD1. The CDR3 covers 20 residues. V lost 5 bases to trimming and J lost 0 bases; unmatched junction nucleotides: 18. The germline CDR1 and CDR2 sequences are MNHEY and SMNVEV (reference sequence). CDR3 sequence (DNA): TGTGCCAGCAGTCCCCGATACCAGTGGGACAGACCCTCAACTAATGAAAAACTGTTTTTT. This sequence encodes CASSPRYQWDRPSTNEKLFF.

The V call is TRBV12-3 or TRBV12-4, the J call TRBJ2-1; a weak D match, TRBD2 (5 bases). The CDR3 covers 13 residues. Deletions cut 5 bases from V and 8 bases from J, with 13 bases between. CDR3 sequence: CASSTTRSDEQFF. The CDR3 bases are TGTGCCAGCAGTACAACTAGATCCGATGAGCAGTTCTTC.

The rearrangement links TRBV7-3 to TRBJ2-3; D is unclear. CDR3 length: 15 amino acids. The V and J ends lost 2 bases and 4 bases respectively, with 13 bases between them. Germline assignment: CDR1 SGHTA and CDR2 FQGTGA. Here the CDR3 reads CASSLDTESADTQYF. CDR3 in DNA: TGTGCCAGCAGCTTAGATACGGAGAGCGCAGATACGCAGTATTTT.

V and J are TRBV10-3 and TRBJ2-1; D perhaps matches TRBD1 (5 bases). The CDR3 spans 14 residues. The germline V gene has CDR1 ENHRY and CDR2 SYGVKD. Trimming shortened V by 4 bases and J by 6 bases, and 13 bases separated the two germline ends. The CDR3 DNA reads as TGTGCCATCAGTGTAGGGGCCACGGTCAATGAGCAGTTCTTC. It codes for CAISVGATVNEQFF.

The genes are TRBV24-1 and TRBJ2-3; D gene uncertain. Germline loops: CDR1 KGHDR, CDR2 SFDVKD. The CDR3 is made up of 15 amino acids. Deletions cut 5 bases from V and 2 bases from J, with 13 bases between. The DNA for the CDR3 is TGTGCCACCAGTGGTACGAAAGAACTCACAGATACGCAGTATTTT. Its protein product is CATSGTKELTDTQYF.

CDR3 sequence: CASSLGKGGKISPLHF. DNA for the CDR3: TGTGCCAGCAGCTTGGGAAAGGGAGGTAAAATCTCACCCCTCCACTTT. The rearrangement links TRBV5-4 to TRBJ1-6; no clear D. The CDR3 is made up of 16 amino acids. Germline V gene lookup returns CDR1 SGHNT and CDR2 YYREEE (reference sequence). V was trimmed by 0 bases and J by 10 bases, leaving 17 bases between them.

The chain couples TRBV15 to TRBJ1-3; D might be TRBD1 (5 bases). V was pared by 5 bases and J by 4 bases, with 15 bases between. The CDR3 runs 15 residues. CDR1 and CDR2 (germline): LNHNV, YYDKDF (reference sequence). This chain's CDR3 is CATSQGLPLGNTIYF. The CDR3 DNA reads TGTGCCACCAGCCAGGGACTCCCGTTAGGAAACACCATATATTTT.

The chain's CDR3 is CASSADRVRTGELFF. For the CDR3, the DNA is TGTGCCAGTAGTGCGGACAGGGTTCGAACCGGGGAGCTGTTTTTT. The V and J genes are TRBV19 and TRBJ2-2; 8 nucleotides align to TRBD1. The CDR3 consists of 15 residues. Per germline, CDR1 LNHDA and CDR2 SQIVND (reference sequence). Germline trimming cut 5 bases from V and 5 bases from J; bases unmatched to any gene: 7.

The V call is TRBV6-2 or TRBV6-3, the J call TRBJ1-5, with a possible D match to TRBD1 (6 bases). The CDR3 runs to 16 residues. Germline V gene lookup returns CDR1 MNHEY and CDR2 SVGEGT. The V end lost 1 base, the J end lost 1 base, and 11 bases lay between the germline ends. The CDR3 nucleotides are TGTGCCAGCAGTTACTACGGCCAGGGGAGCAATCAGCCCCAGCATTTT. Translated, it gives CASSYYGQGSNQPQHF.

The DNA for the CDR3 is TGTGCCAGCAAAAGGGGAGGCGGTTTAAACGGGGAGCTGTTTTTT. Its protein is CASKRGGGLNGELFF. V is TRBV28 and J is TRBJ2-2, with TRBD2 as a possible D gene (6 bases). The V end was cut by 7 bases, the J end by 7 bases, with 19 bases between. Germline lookup yields CDR1 MDHEN and CDR2 SYDVKM. CDR3 length: 15 residues. Full variable domain (missing parts from reference TRBV28 and TRBJ2-2): DVKVTQSSRYLVKRTGEKVFLECVQDMDHENMFWYRQDPGLGLRLIYFSYDVKMKEKGDIPEGYSVSREKKERFSLILESASTNQTSMYLCASKRGGGLNGELFFGEGSRLTVL.

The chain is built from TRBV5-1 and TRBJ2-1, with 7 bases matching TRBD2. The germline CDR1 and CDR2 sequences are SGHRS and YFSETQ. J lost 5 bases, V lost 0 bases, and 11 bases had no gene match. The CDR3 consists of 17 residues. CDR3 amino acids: CASSLEGRGRGDNEQFF. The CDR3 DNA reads TGCGCCAGCAGCTTGGAAGGCCGCGGCCGGGGGGACAATGAGCAGTTCTTC. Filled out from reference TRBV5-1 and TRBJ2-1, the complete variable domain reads KAGVTQTPRYLIKTRGQQVTLSCSPISGHRSVSWYQQTPGQGLQFLFEYFSETQRNKGNFPGRFSGRQFSNSRSEMNVSTLELGDSALYLCASSLEGRGRGDNEQFFGPGTRLTVL.

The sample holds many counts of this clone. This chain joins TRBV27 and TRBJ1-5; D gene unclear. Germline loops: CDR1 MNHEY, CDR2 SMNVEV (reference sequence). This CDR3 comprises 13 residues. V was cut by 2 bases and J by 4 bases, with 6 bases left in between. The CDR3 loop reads CASSLQMNQPQHF. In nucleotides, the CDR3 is TGTGCCAGCAGTTTACAGATGAATCAGCCCCAGCATTTT.

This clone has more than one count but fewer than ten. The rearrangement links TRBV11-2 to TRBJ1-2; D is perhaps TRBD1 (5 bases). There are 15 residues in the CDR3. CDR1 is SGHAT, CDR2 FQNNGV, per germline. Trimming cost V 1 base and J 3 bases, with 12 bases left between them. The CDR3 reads CASSLGAGQDYGYTF. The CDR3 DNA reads TGTGCCAGCAGCTTAGGGGCAGGACAAGACTATGGCTACACCTTC.

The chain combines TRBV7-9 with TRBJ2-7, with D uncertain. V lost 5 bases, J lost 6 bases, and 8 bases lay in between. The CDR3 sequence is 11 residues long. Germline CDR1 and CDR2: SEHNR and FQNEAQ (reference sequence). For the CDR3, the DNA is TGTGCCAGCAGCGCCGCGGTCGAGCAGTACTTC. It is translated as CASSAAVEQYF.

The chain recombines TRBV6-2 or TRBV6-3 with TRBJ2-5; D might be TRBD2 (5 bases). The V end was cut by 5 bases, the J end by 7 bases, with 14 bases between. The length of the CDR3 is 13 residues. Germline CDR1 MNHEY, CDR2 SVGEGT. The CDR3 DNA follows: TGTGCCAGCAGTACCAGGTCAGGAGGGACCCAGTACTTC. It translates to CASSTRSGGTQYF.

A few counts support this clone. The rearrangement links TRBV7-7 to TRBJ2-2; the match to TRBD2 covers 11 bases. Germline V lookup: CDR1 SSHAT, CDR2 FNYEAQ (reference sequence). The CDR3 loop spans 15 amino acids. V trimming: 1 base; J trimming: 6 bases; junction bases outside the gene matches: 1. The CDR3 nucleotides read TGTGCCAGCAGCTTAGTAGCGGGAGGGGCCGGGGAGCTGTTTTTT. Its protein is CASSLVAGGAGELFF. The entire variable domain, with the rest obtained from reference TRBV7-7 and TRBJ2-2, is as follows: GAGVSQSPRYKVTKRGQDVTLRCDPISSHATLYWYQQALGQGPEFLTYFNYEAQPDKSGLPSDRFSAERPEGSISTLTIQRTEQRDSAMYRCASSLVAGGAGELFFGEGSRLTVL.

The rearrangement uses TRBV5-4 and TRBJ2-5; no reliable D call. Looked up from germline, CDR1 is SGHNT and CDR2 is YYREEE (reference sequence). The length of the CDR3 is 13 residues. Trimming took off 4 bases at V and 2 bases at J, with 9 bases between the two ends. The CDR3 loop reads CASSAGSQETQYF. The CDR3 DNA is TGTGCCAGCAGCGCCGGGTCACAAGAGACCCAGTACTTC.

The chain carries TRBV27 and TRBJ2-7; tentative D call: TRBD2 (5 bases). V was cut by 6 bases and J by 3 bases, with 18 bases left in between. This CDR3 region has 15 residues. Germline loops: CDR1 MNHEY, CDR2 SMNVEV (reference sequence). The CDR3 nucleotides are TGTGCCAGCAGACGGGCCCCCTTCGAGGGCTACGAGCAGTACTTC. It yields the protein CASRRAPFEGYEQYF.

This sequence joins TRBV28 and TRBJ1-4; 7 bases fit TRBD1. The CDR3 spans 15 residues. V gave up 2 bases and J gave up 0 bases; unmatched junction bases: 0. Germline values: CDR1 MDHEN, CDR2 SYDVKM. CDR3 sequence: CASSLQGATNEKLFF. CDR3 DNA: TGTGCCAGCAGTTTACAGGGGGCAACTAATGAAAAACTGTTTTTT.

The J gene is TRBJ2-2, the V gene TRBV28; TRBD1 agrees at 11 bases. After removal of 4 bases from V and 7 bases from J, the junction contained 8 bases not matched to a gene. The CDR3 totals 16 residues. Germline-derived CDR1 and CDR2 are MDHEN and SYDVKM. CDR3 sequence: CASSSRDRGFIGELFF. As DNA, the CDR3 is TGTGCCAGCAGTTCCCGGGACAGGGGGTTTATCGGGGAGCTGTTTTTT.

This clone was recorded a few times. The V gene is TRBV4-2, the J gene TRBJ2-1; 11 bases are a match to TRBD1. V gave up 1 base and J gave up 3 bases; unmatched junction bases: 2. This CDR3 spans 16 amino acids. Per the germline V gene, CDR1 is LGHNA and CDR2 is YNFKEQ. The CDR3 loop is CASSQAGQGDYNEQFF. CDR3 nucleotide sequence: TGTGCCAGCAGCCAAGCGGGACAGGGGGACTACAATGAGCAGTTCTTC.

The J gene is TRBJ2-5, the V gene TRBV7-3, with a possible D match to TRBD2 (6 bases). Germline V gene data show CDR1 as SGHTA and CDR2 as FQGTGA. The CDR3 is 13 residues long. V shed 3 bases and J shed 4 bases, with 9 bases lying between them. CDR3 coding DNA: TGTGCCAGCAGCTTCGGGGGAGGAGAGACCCAGTACTTC. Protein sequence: CASSFGGGETQYF.

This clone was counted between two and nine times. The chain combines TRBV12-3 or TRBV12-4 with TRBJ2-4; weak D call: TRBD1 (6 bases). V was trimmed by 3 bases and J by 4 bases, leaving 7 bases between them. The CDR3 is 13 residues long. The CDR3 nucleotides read TGTGCCAGCAGTTTTCAGGGGAAAAACATTCAGTACTTC. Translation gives CASSFQGKNIQYF.